The 14 T cell receptor beta chains below were found in one sample sequenced in a study of identical twins. TCRdb redid the calling of the 5' RACE reads with MiXCR, one entry per CDR3 protein. Of under 800,000 distinct CDR3 sequences in the sample, 21% were seen once. These data were also reused for a study on T cells expressing NK-cell markers.

Material: PBMCs. The receptors come from a woman between 18 and 30 years old in good health.

This chain connects TRBV20-1 to TRBJ2-1; 9 bases fit TRBD1. The CDR3 runs to 13 residues. Germline V CDR1 and CDR2: DFQATT, SNEGSKA (reference sequence). The ends lost 6 bases at V and 7 bases at J; junction bases unmatched: 7. CDR3 sequence reads: CSAGGTGRNEQFF. The CDR3 DNA follows: TGCAGTGCGGGTGGGACAGGGAGGAATGAGCAGTTCTTC.

This clonotype was seen a few times. The rearrangement joins TRBV12-3 or TRBV12-4 to TRBJ2-1; D may be TRBD1 (5 bases). The CDR3 covers 15 residues. Trimming took off 7 bases at V and 7 bases at J, with 20 bases between the two ends. CDR3 amino acids: CASTLRGVLMNEQFF. The CDR3 bases are TGTGCCAGCACCCTTAGGGGCGTACTGATGAATGAGCAGTTCTTC.

This clonotype was counted ten times or more. This chain uses TRBV20-1 with TRBJ2-5; 10 bases are shared with TRBD2. The trim removed 4 bases at V and 9 bases at J, leaving 11 bases unmatched. The CDR3 covers 14 residues. Germline CDR1 and CDR2: DFQATT and SNEGSKA (reference sequence). CDR3 amino acids: CSAKATSGLGAQYF. Written as DNA, the CDR3 is TGCAGTGCTAAAGCGACTAGCGGGCTTGGGGCCCAGTACTTC.

This clonotype was seen a handful of times. V is TRBV5-6 and J is TRBJ2-1; D might be TRBD2 (6 bases). The CDR3 has 13 residues. In germline, CDR1 is SGHDT, CDR2 YYEEEE. The V and J ends lost 2 bases and 4 bases respectively, with 7 bases between them. CDR3 in DNA: TGTGCCAGCAGCTTCGCGGGGTACAATGAGCAGTTCTTC. Protein: CASSFAGYNEQFF.

This rearrangement joins TRBV20-1 to TRBJ2-7; 8 positions agree with TRBD2. The germline V gene encodes CDR1 DFQATT and CDR2 SNEGSKA (reference sequence). CDR3 length: 12 residues. V lost 3 bases and J lost 6; bases outside the gene matches: 4. The CDR3 loop reads CSASGRASEQYF. Written as DNA, the CDR3 is TGCAGTGCTAGCGGGAGGGCCAGCGAGCAGTACTTC.

This clonotype showed up many times. The chain carries TRBV5-5 and TRBJ2-2; 9 nucleotides align to TRBD2. The CDR3 is 17 amino acids. The V gene end was trimmed by 2 bases and the J gene end by 3 bases; junction bases not matched to a gene: 8. Germline CDR1 is SGHKS and CDR2 is YYEKEE (reference sequence). The CDR3: CASSLRLAARDTGELFF. In DNA form, the CDR3 reads TGTGCCAGCAGCTTAAGACTAGCGGCCAGGGACACCGGGGAGCTGTTTTTT.

This clonotype was found a few times. This chain links TRBV7-9 with TRBJ1-1; weak D call: TRBD1 (5 bases). In germline, CDR1 is SEHNR, CDR2 FQNEAQ (reference sequence). The CDR3 length is 12 residues. The V and J ends lost 3 bases and 7 bases respectively, with 9 bases between them. CDR3 sequence reads: CASSFRDGEAFF. DNA of the CDR3: TGTGCCAGCAGCTTTCGGGACGGTGAAGCTTTCTTT.

This clonotype appeared a few times. This chain links TRBV29-1 with TRBJ2-7; D may correspond to TRBD1 or TRBD2 (5 bases each). This CDR3 spans 14 amino acids. V lost 6 bases and J lost 0, with 15 bases in between. CDR1 SQVTM and CDR2 ANQGSEA come from the germline V gene. The CDR3 bases are TGCAGCGTCCAAGGGACCATTCCCTCCTACGAGCAGTACTTC. Protein: CSVQGTIPSYEQYF.

The chain combines TRBV10-3 with TRBJ2-3; the D is unclear. The CDR3 runs to 11 residues. Germline values: CDR1 ENHRY, CDR2 SYGVKD. The V gene lost 6 bases and the J gene lost 2 bases, with 3 bases spanning the gap. CDR3 nucleotide sequence: TGTGCCATCAGGAACACAGATACGCAGTATTTT. Protein sequence: CAIRNTDTQYF.

The table lists this clonotype with a few counts. Here the CDR3 reads CASSYVGGSSYEQYF. The DNA of the CDR3 is TGTGCCAGCAGTTATGTTGGCGGGAGTTCCTACGAGCAGTACTTC. The rearrangement links TRBV6-2 or TRBV6-3 to TRBJ2-7, with 7 bases aligning to TRBD2. Germline CDR1 MNHEY, CDR2 SVGEGT. The CDR3 is 15 residues long. Unmatched junction bases numbered 6, after V lost 3 bases and J lost 1 base.

The J gene is TRBJ2-5, the V gene TRBV20-1; a weak D match, TRBD2 (5 bases). This CDR3 has 14 residues. V lost 0 bases, J lost 2 bases, and 10 bases lay in between. The germline CDR1 and CDR2 sequences are DFQATT and SNEGSKA (reference sequence). CDR3 sequence reads: CSAREVREQETQYF. For the CDR3, the DNA is TGCAGTGCTAGAGAAGTACGGGAACAAGAGACCCAGTACTTC.

The chain combines TRBV25-1 with TRBJ1-2; D perhaps matches TRBD1 (5 bases). Germline CDR1 reads MGHDK; CDR2 reads SYGVNS. The CDR3 runs to 14 residues. V shed 1 base and J shed 4 bases, with 10 bases lying between them. The CDR3 coding sequence is TGTGCCAGCAGTGAATGGGGCAGTTTCTATGGCTACACCTTC. This encodes CASSEWGSFYGYTF.

The chain recombines TRBV20-1 with TRBJ1-3; a weak D match, TRBD1 (5 bases). With 1 base removed from V and 2 bases from J, the gap between germline ends came to 9 bases. Germline loops: CDR1 DFQATT, CDR2 SNEGSKA (reference sequence). The CDR3 extends over 14 amino acids. CDR3 region: CSARGQGPGNTIYF. CDR3 DNA: TGCAGTGCTAGAGGGCAGGGACCTGGAAACACCATATATTTT.

CDR3 DNA sequence: TGTGCCAGCAGCCTACAACAGGGGGACTCTGGGGCCAACGTCCTGACTTTC. This sequence encodes CASSLQQGDSGANVLTF. V and J are TRBV3-1 and TRBJ2-6; 8 nucleotides align to TRBD1. The CDR3 is made up of 17 amino acids. Germline V lookup: CDR1 LGHDT, CDR2 YNNKEL (reference sequence). The ends lost 4 bases at V and 0 bases at J; junction bases unmatched: 5.